This T cell receptor beta chain was captured by sequencing in a study of CD8 T cells in ankylosing spondylitis. The study's findings and limits: Disease-associated clones were CD8+ and fairly uncommon in peripheral blood. Enrichment of disease-linked clones was reportedly significant in matched ankylosing spondylitis synovial fluid. Seven or eight highly homologous variants made up a TCR beta motif, and this motif appeared characteristic of ankylosing spondylitis blood. Prior work had noted some motif variants in reactive arthritis blood and synovial fluid.

This CDR3 region has 12 residues. Germline values: CDR1 LGHDT, CDR2 YNNKEL (reference sequence). TCRdb reprocessed the 5' RACE reads via MiXCR and lists one record per CDR3 protein. The data contain more than 400,000 distinct CDR3 sequences, roughly 5.3% of them seen just once; the ten biggest clones take up approximately 4%. In regard to this clonotype: The target antigen is unknown. Germline and junction disagree at one end, which may indicate a read error.

The source of this sequence is a male donor with ankylosing spondylitis. The rearrangement links TRBV3-1 to TRBJ1-2, with 7 bases identical to TRBD1. The source material was blood, either unsorted or a sorted T cell fraction (not recorded which). CDR3 sequence reads: CASSQGRGGILF. In DNA form, the CDR3 reads TGTGCCAGCAGCCAAGGCAGGGGGGGCATCCTCTTC.